This T cell receptor (beta chain) was identified during a study of shared clonotypes between healthy human individuals (dated by TCRdb to the early 2020s). Describing the broader study: A couple of women and a few men aged 18 to 49 years were included in the cohort. For each donor, CD4 naive and CD4 memory were each given three plates, CD8 naive was given two plates, and CD8 memory was given one plate. The study deeply sequenced blood TCR repertoires of about 5 healthy adults to estimate repertoire size and the extent of clonotype sharing between individuals. Different laboratories and diverse techniques were used to prepare libraries and sequence TCR repertoires, to increase sequencing depth and limit assay-specific biases. Each donor's leukapheresis produced roughly between roughly 0.94 and 9.5 billion PBMCs. Study-wide findings and limitations: Naive subsets generally had larger estimated clonotype richness than memory subsets did. Compared with non-shared clonotypes, clonotypes shared by all four sorted-subset donors had higher generation probabilities. Pairwise subsampling led to the expectation that sequencing depth would affect the degree of clonotype sharing among donors. Incomplete sequencing was indicated by rarefaction of sorted-subset datasets, despite the large sequencing depth. Sampling was restricted to blood, and TCR repertoires in tissues likely differ from the TCR repertoires found in blood. Because the study included a small number of donors, the genetic and exposure-history diversity represented was limited. Across four donors, around 5% of naive CD4, 3.5% of naive CD8, roughly 2.2% of memory CD4, and roughly 0.41% of memory CD8 clonotypes were shared.

Using the deep immunoSEQ assay, TCR CDR3 regions were amplified from genomic DNA by multiplex PCR. For each cell subset, the extracted genomic DNA was distributed evenly across all wells of several immunoSEQ 96-well plates, and each plate served as one replicate. For sorted subsets, roughly 200 ng genomic DNA, equal to about 30,000 T cell genomes, was loaded into each replicate PCR. Purified libraries were quantified with a Qubit 3.0 fluorometer, sized on a Bioanalyzer 2100, and re-quantified with the KAPA Library Quantification kit. Every immunoSEQ 96-well plate was sequenced on a separate single-read 150-cycle Illumina NextSeq 550 flow cell. Turning to the authors' computational methods: Because the immunoSEQ output included only junctional sequences and no quality scores, the filtering could not be the same as the filtering used for full-length reads. To assign V/J genes and CDR3, sequences were annotated against IMGT germline references using PyIR, a Python wrapper for IgBLAST v1.9. Any read was removed if the V/J assignment was weak (E-value above 1e-6), the CDR3 was missing, or the read contained stop codons, out-of-frame junctions, or ambiguous translated residues. A V3J clonotype was defined by an identical inferred V gene, J gene, and CDR3 amino acid sequence. To compute the percentage overlap between repertoires, the number of shared unique clonotypes was divided by the size of the smaller repertoire. Richness of each repertoire was evaluated using RTK rarefaction, the Chao1 estimator, and Recon v2.1 estimates of unobserved clonotypes. For all TCRbeta clonotypes obtained by the gDNA method from a few donors, generation probabilities were computed with OLGA. As stored in TCRdb, this immuneACCESS dataset retains in-frame rearrangements with V and J assigned. A fraction of the clones does not appear; measured against another copy, unresolved V genes explain less than half of the discrepancy, and the remainder lacks a known reason. Clone size and V and J calls were adopted from that table, with D and trimming inferred from the DNA. The sample includes millions of clones, with just under 95% observed a single time. Jointly, the top ten make up 0.9% to 1.3% of the sample.

CD8 naive samples were CD45RO-negative cells positively selected for CCR7, giving a CD45RA+CCR7+ population that excluded TemRA cells. Donors were healthy HIV-negative adults with no recently reported acute infections or vaccinations. Only Caucasian adults living in Nashville, Tennessee, USA were represented among the donors. Blood was obtained by leukapheresis, after which PBMCs were separated by Ficoll-Histopaque density gradient centrifugation and cryopreserved in liquid nitrogen vapor phase. Analytical flow cytometry was used to check the purity and quantity of each magnetically sorted T cell population. From each sorted fraction, genomic DNA was isolated and quantified by UV absorbance on a Nanodrop 2000c. As regards this clone: Its recognized antigen is unknown. Per-base quality was not reported, and no clone a single base away is much larger than it.

Relative to germline, V is missing 5 bases and J is missing 7 bases, with 10 bases of the junction outside any gene match. CDR1 is given as SEHNR and CDR2 as FQNEAQ, both from the germline V gene (reference sequence). Spanning cysteine to phenylalanine, the CDR3 consists of 15 amino acids. The retained sequence is limited to the CDR3, 45 bases, with the frame set at the first base. What was sequenced was naive CD8+ T cells sorted from blood. The cell subset or site label for this specimen denotes: CD45RA+CCR7+. This sequence uses TRBV7-9 and TRBJ2-7; TRBD1 aligns with 11 central bases. The TCR comes from a young man in good health. The CDR3 protein: CASSVKGTGGAEQYF. The nucleotide sequence is given as TGTGCCAGCAGCGTGAAGGGGACAGGGGGTGCTGAGCAGTACTTC.